The 20 T cell receptor beta chains in this list originate from one sample, sequenced in a study of OX40 agonist ivuxolimab in advanced cancers. The method was immunoSEQ multiplex PCR; TCRdb's version includes in-frame clones alone and lacks a portion of them. The sample lists fewer than 65,000 clones, about 88% occurring once. This material consisted of CD4+ or CD8+ T cells sorted from blood, taken in a trial of the OX40 agonist ivuxolimab. The origin of the receptors is an adult with an advanced solid tumor such as melanoma, head and neck, liver or kidney cancer.

The CDR3 DNA follows: TGCGCCAGCAGGCCCGGGACTAGCGGGGTCAATGAGCAGTTCTTC. Translation gives CASRPGTSGVNEQFF. The rearrangement joins TRBV5-1 to TRBJ2-1; 13 bases align to TRBD2. The CDR3 is made up of 15 amino acids. Germline V lookup: CDR1 SGHRS, CDR2 YFSETQ. The junction had 5 bases not matched to a gene; V was cut back by 5 bases and J by 6 bases.

V is TRBV18 and J is TRBJ2-5; D ambiguous. CDR1 is KGHSH and CDR2 is LQKENI in the germline V gene. Trimming took off 2 bases at V and 8 bases at J, with 6 bases between the two ends. CDR3 length: 11 amino acids. The CDR3: CASSPGDTQYF. In nucleotides, the CDR3 is TGTGCCAGCTCACCAGGCGATACCCAGTACTTC.

CDR3 nucleotide sequence: TGTGCCAGCAGCTTCGGACAGTTAAACACCGGGGAGCTGTTTTTT. It specifies CASSFGQLNTGELFF. V usage is TRBV7-6 and J usage is TRBJ2-2, with a weak D call TRBD1 (6 bases). Trimming pared 3 bases from V and 2 bases from J, leaving 10 bases between. Germline CDR1 SGHVS, CDR2 FNYEAQ. The CDR3 length is 15 residues.

There are a few counts of this clone. The rearrangement joins TRBV7-2 to TRBJ2-7, with 8 bases identical to TRBD2. CDR1 SGHTA and CDR2 FQGNSA come from the germline V gene. This CDR3 is 17 amino acids long. After removal of 5 bases from V and 3 bases from J, the junction contained 15 bases not matched to a gene. The DNA of the CDR3 is TGTGCCAGCAGCAGCAGGACTAGCCTAATATCGCTCTACGAGCAGTACTTC. As protein: CASSSRTSLISLYEQYF.

J is TRBJ2-3 and V is TRBV21-1; the table's TRBD2 call for D was not verified on the DNA. TRBV21-1 is shown as a pseudogene. The CDR3 covers 15 residues. The CDR3: CAKPERDILRDTQYF. The DNA of the CDR3 is TGTGCCAAACCGGAACGGGATATTTTAAGGGATACGCAGTATTTT.

The rearrangement uses TRBV28 and TRBJ1-3; D is perhaps TRBD1 (5 bases). V dropped 7 bases and J dropped 1 base, with 17 bases sitting between them. Germline V gene lookup returns CDR1 MDHEN and CDR2 SYDVKM. This CDR3 has 16 residues. The CDR3 loop reads CASTDGLGGSGNTIYF. CDR3 bases: TGTGCCAGCACCGACGGTCTTGGGGGATCTGGAAACACCATATATTTT. Full variable domain (remainder filled in from reference TRBV28 and TRBJ1-3): DVKVTQSSRYLVKRTGEKVFLECVQDMDHENMFWYRQDPGLGLRLIYFSYDVKMKEKGDIPEGYSVSREKKERFSLILESASTNQTSMYLCASTDGLGGSGNTIYFGEGSWLTVV.

This chain joins TRBV2 and TRBJ2-4; TRBD1 might be the D (6 bases). Germline V gives CDR1 SNHLY, CDR2 FYNNEI. CDR3 length: 16 amino acids. V dropped 7 bases and J dropped 0 bases, with 16 bases sitting between them. The DNA for the CDR3 is TGTGCCAGCAACGAAGTGGACAGTTTAGCCAAAAACATTCAGTACTTC. Its translation: CASNEVDSLAKNIQYF. Complete variable domain (other parts from reference TRBV2 and TRBJ2-4): EPEVTQTPSHQVTQMGQEVILRCVPISNHLYFYWYRQILGQKVEFLVSFYNNEISEKSEIFDDQFSVERPDGSNFTLKIRSTKLEDSAMYFCASNEVDSLAKNIQYFGAGTRLSVL.

Comments on this clone: An end of the junction does not agree with germline; a read error may underlie this. The chain employs TRBV28 and TRBJ1-2; D perhaps matches TRBD1 (5 bases). Germline CDR1 is MDHEN and CDR2 is SYDVKM. The CDR3 has 13 amino acids. CDR3 in amino acids: CASSLSGLFGYTF. In DNA form, the CDR3 reads TGTGCCAGCAGCTTATCAGGGTTGTTTGGCTACACCTTC.

The chain recombines TRBV4-1 with TRBJ1-2; D is uncertain. Looked up from germline, CDR1 is MGHRA and CDR2 is YSYEKL. V shed 0 bases and J shed 0 bases, with 11 bases lying between them. The CDR3 has 16 amino acids. DNA for the CDR3: TGCGCCAGCAGCCAAGAAGTGGCCAGGTCTAACTATGGCTACACCTTC. Translating gives CASSQEVARSNYGYTF.

The genes are TRBV7-3 and TRBJ2-3, with 10 bases lining up with TRBD2. The germline gives CDR1 SGHTA, CDR2 FQGTGA. Trimming removed 5 bases from V and 3 bases from J; junction bases left unmatched: 8. The CDR3 spans 16 residues. The CDR3 region has the DNA TGTGCCAGCAGCCCAACGACTAGCGGGTTGACAGATACGCAGTATTTT. It encodes CASSPTTSGLTDTQYF.

This chain joins TRBV12-5 and TRBJ2-5; D assignment may be TRBD1 or TRBD2 (6 bases each). This CDR3 is 14 amino acids long. Trimming took off 2 bases at V and 5 bases at J, with 12 bases between the two ends. Germline assignment: CDR1 LGHNT and CDR2 FRNRAP. Here the CDR3 reads CASGLWGAQETQYF. The CDR3 nucleotides read TGTGCTAGTGGTTTGTGGGGGGCGCAGGAGACCCAGTACTTC.

The CDR3 sequence is CATGTSGRPTYNEQFF. CDR3 nucleotide sequence: TGTGCCACGGGTACTAGCGGGAGACCCACCTACAATGAGCAGTTCTTC. The chain has TRBV19 and TRBJ2-1; 11 bases agree with TRBD2. Germline CDR1 is LNHDA and CDR2 is SQIVND (reference sequence). There are 16 residues in the CDR3. V trimming: 10 bases; J trimming: 2 bases; junction bases outside the gene matches: 10. The variable domain in full, with the rest retrieved from reference TRBV19 and TRBJ2-1, is DGGITQSPKYLFRKEGQNVTLSCEQNLNHDAMYWYRQDPGQGLRLIYYSQIVNDFQKGDIAEGYSVSREKKESFPLTVTSAQKNPTAFYLCATGTSGRPTYNEQFFGPGTRLTVL.

The table lists this clone with a count of one. The J gene is TRBJ1-2, the V gene TRBV28; TRBD1 might be the D (5 bases). CDR3 length: 12 amino acids. Trimming took 8 bases from V and 4 from J, leaving 11 bases between them. Germline CDR1 MDHEN, CDR2 SYDVKM. The CDR3 protein is CASRTGGYGYTF. The CDR3 DNA follows: TGTGCCAGCCGCACCGGGGGCTATGGCTACACCTTC.

The chain employs TRBV11-2 and TRBJ2-7; 13 bases match TRBD2. The CDR3 is 14 residues long. Trimming at V came to 5 bases and at J to 4 bases, leaving 2 bases not matched to a gene. Germline lookup yields CDR1 SGHAT and CDR2 FQNNGV. This CDR3 is CASSPGLAGYEQYF. The CDR3 bases are TGTGCCAGCAGCCCGGGACTAGCGGGATACGAGCAGTACTTC.

The V gene is TRBV21-1, the J gene TRBJ2-5. TRBV21-1 is listed as a pseudogene. CDR3 size: 14 residues. The CDR3 protein is CASTPLGDQETQYF. The CDR3 bases are TGTGCCAGCACCCCCTTGGGGGACCAAGAGACCCAGTACTTC.

The gene calls are TRBV5-1 and TRBJ2-7; D possibly corresponds to TRBD2 (7 bases). The germline gives CDR1 SGHRS, CDR2 YFSETQ. The CDR3 has 14 residues. Trimming cost V 1 base and J 7 bases, with 15 bases left between them. CDR3 amino acids: CASSLNPGRGEQYF. The CDR3 DNA reads TGCGCCAGCAGCTTGAATCCGGGGAGGGGGGAGCAGTACTTC.

The chain uses TRBV28 and TRBJ2-2; 8 positions agree with TRBD2. V gave up 7 bases and J gave up 0 bases; unmatched junction bases: 16. This CDR3 comprises 19 residues. Germline V gives CDR1 MDHEN, CDR2 SYDVKM. The DNA of the CDR3 is TGTGCCAGCACCAAAACGAGGGGTCCGGGACTAGCGAACACCGGGGAGCTGTTTTTT. It encodes CASTKTRGPGLANTGELFF.

This clone turned up a few times. A junction boundary mismatches the germline segment, possibly from a read error. J is TRBJ1-5 and V is TRBV4-2; a possible D gene is TRBD1 (6 bases). The length of the CDR3 is 14 residues. Germline V gene sequence: CDR1 LGHNA, CDR2 YNFKEQ. DNA for the CDR3: TGTGCCAGCAGCCAAGTGGGGGGCAAACAGCCCCAGCATTTT. Translated, it gives CASSQVGGKQPQHF.

The chain employs TRBV4-2 and TRBJ1-3, with 11 bases that match TRBD1. The CDR3 covers 15 residues. Looked up from germline, CDR1 is LGHNA and CDR2 is YNFKEQ. With 3 bases clipped from V and 2 bases from J, the junction kept 0 bases outside the gene matches. The CDR3 sequence: CASSQGQGAGNTIYF. CDR3 nucleotides: TGTGCCAGCAGCCAGGGACAGGGGGCTGGAAACACCATATATTTT.

This clone was observed a handful of times. V gene TRBV7-9 combines with J gene TRBJ1-2; TRBD1 matches at 7 bases. V dropped 5 bases and J dropped 5; count of bases not matched to a gene: 5. This CDR3 is built from 13 residues. The germline CDR1 and CDR2 sequences are SEHNR and FQNEAQ (reference sequence). The CDR3 spells CASSPGQYYGYTF. In DNA form, the CDR3 reads TGTGCCAGCAGCCCGGGACAGTATTATGGCTACACCTTC.